The next 10 T cell receptor beta chains were all read from a single sample in a study of regulatory T cells in long-lasting Graves disease. The time point here: newly diagnosed GD, antithyroid drugs for less than 3 months. PBMC-extracted RNA yielded the TCR library. Building the TCR beta libraries relied on iRepertoire HTBI primers, and CDR3 regions underwent Arm-PCR. One entry per CDR3 protein, called by TCRdb with MiXCR from the multiplex PCR reads. The repertoire includes fewer than 550,000 distinct CDR3 sequences, about 15% of them detected once, and around 25% sits in the top ten. A further study also used this sample, focusing on T cells in Graves' hyperthyroidism and ophthalmopathy.

The sample was peripheral blood mononuclear cells (PBMCs), taken at new diagnosis, from a patient treated with antithyroid drugs. All receptors derive from a woman aged 35-65 years with Graves disease.

With respect to this clonotype: Likely a read error: the CDR3 ends without its conserved phenylalanine or tryptophan. The rearrangement joins TRBV2 to TRBJ2-2; 10 bases are shared with TRBD2. Germline loops: CDR1 SNHLY, CDR2 FYNNEI. This CDR3 region has 16 residues. J gave up 2 bases and V 6 bases, and 6 bases lay outside the gene matches. CDR3 protein: CASSELAGTNTGELFS. Here the CDR3 DNA reads TGTGCCAGCAGCGAACTAGCGGGGACCAACACCGGGGAGCTGTTTTCT.

This chain uses TRBV4-1 with TRBJ2-4, with 9 bases that match TRBD1. The J call is in doubt because the DNA end fits TRBJ2-7 better. The V gene's germline CDR1 is MGHRA and CDR2 YSYEKL. This CDR3 contains 17 residues. The CDR3 DNA is TGCGCCAGCAGCCAAGACGAGACAGGGGGTCTATCGGACGAGCAGTACTTC. As protein: CASSQDETGGLSDEQYF.

On this clonotype: A much larger clone differs by one base, so this may be a read error. This chain joins TRBV6-6 and TRBJ2-3; TRBD2 might be the D (7 bases). This CDR3 has 17 residues. CDR1 is MNHNY, CDR2 SVGAGI, per germline (reference sequence). V was clipped by 0 bases and J by 6 bases, with 19 bases between them. CDR3 loop: CASSYSIWGGPMDTQYF. The DNA of the CDR3 is TGTGCCAGCAGTTACTCGATTTGGGGGGGGCCGATGGATACGCAGTATTTT.

This clonotype has just a few counts. The chain uses TRBV19 and TRBJ1-1; 8 bases line up with TRBD1. Trimming cost V 6 bases and J 1 base; bases outside gene matches: 7. This CDR3 region has 15 residues. Germline assignment: CDR1 LNHDA and CDR2 SQIVND (reference sequence). The CDR3 DNA follows: TGTGCCAGTAGCCCCGACAGGGGCAAGAACACTGAAGCTTTCTTT. It yields the protein CASSPDRGKNTEAFF.

With regard to this clonotype: A much larger clone lies one base from this, so it may be a read error. The V and J genes are TRBV7-3 and TRBJ2-2; D unclear. Germline lookup yields CDR1 SGHTA and CDR2 FQGTGA. The CDR3 extends over 16 amino acids. Here the CDR3 reads CASNLISGWNTGELFF. CDR3 nucleotides: TGTGCCAGCAACTTAATATCGGGCTGGAACACCGGGGAGCTGTTTTTT.

The chain couples TRBV3-1 to TRBJ1-3; unclear D gene. The germline V gene encodes CDR1 LGHDT and CDR2 YNNKEL (reference sequence). The CDR3 extends over 15 amino acids. V dropped 0 bases and J dropped 0 bases, with 6 bases sitting between them. CDR3: CASSQDRTSGNTIYF. The CDR3 DNA reads as TGTGCCAGCAGCCAAGACAGGACCTCTGGAAACACCATATATTTT.

This clonotype is a singleton in its sample. This sequence may be a read error, since a much larger clone differs from it by one base. The rearrangement uses TRBV6-5 and TRBJ2-3; D is possibly TRBD2 (6 bases). There are 16 residues in the CDR3. Germline CDR1 is MNHEY and CDR2 is SVGAGI. V was trimmed by 4 bases and J by 1 base, leaving 15 bases between them. The CDR3 loop reads CASSSPRREGTDTQYF. The DNA for the CDR3 is TGTGCCAGCAGTTCCCCGAGAAGGGAGGGCACAGATACGCAGTATTTT.

At least ten counts were recorded for this clonotype. This chain uses TRBV7-9 with TRBJ2-3; no clear D gene. Germline V gene lookup returns CDR1 SEHNR and CDR2 FQNEAQ (reference sequence). The CDR3 is 11 amino acids. V lost 5 bases, J lost 2 bases, and 2 bases lay in between. CDR3 region: CASSLTDTQYF. In DNA form, the CDR3 reads TGTGCCAGCAGCCTCACAGATACGCAGTATTTT.

The chain links TRBV2 to TRBJ2-7; D uncertain. Germline CDR1 and CDR2: SNHLY and FYNNEI. Trimming cost V 7 bases and J 0 bases, with 10 bases left between them. The CDR3 is 13 residues long. The DNA for the CDR3 is TGTGCCAGCAAGATCTCGAGCTCCTACGAGCAGTACTTC. This sequence encodes CASKISSSYEQYF.

Here the CDR3 DNA reads TGTGCCAGCAGCTTAGGGTCCAGCACCAACACTGAAGCTTTCTTT. It yields the protein CASSLGSSTNTEAFF. The rearrangement uses TRBV7-6 and TRBJ1-1; D remains ambiguous. V was cut by 1 base and J by 2 bases, with 11 bases left in between. The germline V gene encodes CDR1 SGHVS and CDR2 FNYEAQ. This CDR3 comprises 15 residues. The full variable domain, its missing parts supplied by reference TRBV7-6 and TRBJ1-1, is GAGVSQSPRYKVTKRGQDVALRCDPISGHVSLYWYRQALGQGPEFLTYFNYEAQQDKSGLPNDRFSAERPEGSISTLTIQRTEQRDSAMYRCASSLGSSTNTEAFFGQGTRLTVV.